The 8 T cell receptor beta chains presented below share a single source sample, sequenced in a study of shared clonotypes between healthy human individuals. Repertoires were generated with immunoSEQ multiplex PCR, while TCRdb's copy carries only in-frame clones and drops some. The sample consists of approximately 700,000 clones, roughly 72% of them appearing once. The sequencing sample was made of memory CD4+ T cells sorted from blood. Subset described: CD45RA-negative fraction. All receptors come from a young woman in good health.

The chain couples TRBV2 to TRBJ1-1; D uncertain. V was shortened by 7 bases and J by 4 bases, with 13 bases between the two germline ends. This CDR3 has 13 residues. Germline V gives CDR1 SNHLY, CDR2 FYNNEI. CDR3 amino acids: CASNFGRSTEAFF. CDR3 nucleotide sequence: TGTGCCAGCAATTTCGGGCGGAGCACTGAAGCTTTCTTT.

This sequence joins TRBV10-3 and TRBJ2-1; D may be TRBD1 (5 bases). The ends were cut back, 3 bases at V and 6 bases at J, with 9 bases in the middle. CDR3 size: 13 residues. In germline, CDR1 is ENHRY, CDR2 SYGVKD. The CDR3: CAISDSGSNEQFF. The CDR3 DNA is TGTGCCATCAGTGACTCAGGGTCCAATGAGCAGTTCTTC.

This clone was counted many times. V and J are TRBV9 and TRBJ2-7; 7 bases fit TRBD2. V dropped 0 bases and J dropped 3; count of bases not matched to a gene: 9. Germline V gives CDR1 SGDLS, CDR2 YYNGEE. This CDR3 spans 16 amino acids. The chain's CDR3 is CASSVVPASGYYEQYF. In DNA, the CDR3 is TGTGCCAGCAGCGTAGTCCCGGCTAGCGGCTACTACGAGCAGTACTTC.

This chain links TRBV13 with TRBJ2-7; 8 bases align to TRBD2. Germline V gene data show CDR1 as PRHDT and CDR2 as FYEKMQ (reference sequence). The V gene end was trimmed by 0 bases and the J gene end by 6 bases; junction bases not matched to a gene: 4. The CDR3 is 14 amino acids. The CDR3 nucleotides are TGTGCCAGCAGCTTAGGAACCGGGACTAGCGAGCAGTACTTC. Encoded protein: CASSLGTGTSEQYF.

Only a few counts were recorded for this clone. This sample also contains other DNA sequences that code for the same CDR3. The chain carries TRBV5-1 and TRBJ2-1, with D tentatively TRBD2 (6 bases). CDR1 and CDR2 from the germline V gene are SGHRS and YFSETQ. CDR3 size: 15 residues. V was pared by 1 base and J by 1 base, with 9 bases between. Here the CDR3 DNA reads TGCGCCAGCAGCTTGTCAAGCGGGTCCTACAATGAGCAGTTCTTC. Its protein product is CASSLSSGSYNEQFF.

Concerning this clone: The same CDR3 is also encoded by other DNA sequences in this sample. The rearrangement uses TRBV9 and TRBJ1-1; D call uncertain. The length of the CDR3 is 13 residues. Trimming took off 0 bases at V and 4 bases at J, with 7 bases between the two ends. Per germline, CDR1 SGDLS and CDR2 YYNGEE. CDR3 residues: CASSVAWGTEAFF. The CDR3 DNA sequence: TGTGCCAGCAGCGTAGCCTGGGGCACTGAAGCTTTCTTT.

The J gene is TRBJ1-3, the V gene TRBV7-2, with no clear D. The germline gives CDR1 SGHTA, CDR2 FQGNSA. The V and J ends lost 0 bases and 4 bases respectively, with 4 bases between them. This CDR3 has 13 residues. In DNA, the CDR3 is TGTGCCAGCAGCTTAGCTACGGGAAACACCATATATTTT. This gives the protein CASSLATGNTIYF.

The table lists this clone with many counts. The V call is TRBV6-5, the J call TRBJ1-2; 9 nucleotides match TRBD1. The J segment lost 8 bases and the V segment lost 0 bases, leaving 4 bases of the junction unmatched. CDR1 and CDR2 (germline): MNHEY, SVGAGI. This CDR3 is 14 amino acids long. CDR3 protein: CASSYSFTGGGYTF. For the CDR3, the DNA is TGTGCCAGCAGTTACTCGTTCACAGGGGGCGGCTACACCTTC.